These T cell receptor beta chains were read from a single sample in a study of tumor and adjacent non-tumor tissue in lung cancer. TCRdb reanalysed the multiplex PCR reads using MiXCR and keeps one entry per CDR3 protein. The sample includes about 86,000 distinct CDR3 sequences, approximately 73% of them seen just once. The sample consisted of distant non-tumor lung tissue. The origin of the receptors is a woman aged 45-65 years with non-small cell lung cancer. The CDR3 runs from the conserved cysteine through the conserved F or W. The D gene is left open where the match is weak. Clone size is stated in some rows and not others, as once, few, many or a class when expanded.

j_call d_call v_call clone_size cdr3_aa cdr3_nt
TRBJ1-1 TRBD1 TRBV29-1 . CCGQGAGVNTEAFF TGCTGCGGGCAGGGGGCTGGTGTGAACACTGAAGCCTTCTTT
TRBJ2-2 . TRBV24-1 few CVTSDLLLGTGELFF TGTGTCACCAGTGATTTGCTGTTAGGGACAGGGGAGCTGTTTTTT
TRBJ2-3 TRBD2 TRBV4-1 . CASSQWAGDDTQYF TGCGCCAGCAGCCAGTGGGCGGGAGATGATACGCAGTATTTT
TRBJ2-1 . TRBV10-1 . CARLPMRETQFF TGCGCCAGACTCCCCATGAGAGAGACCCAGTTCTTC
TRBJ2-3 . TRBV28 . CVSSLPSSHTDTQYF TGTGTCAGCAGTTTACCCTCGTCTCATACAGATACGCAGTATTTT
TRBJ2-7 . TRBV6-5 . CASSHSRGAHEQYF TGTGCCAGCAGTCACTCGCGGGGAGCACACGAGCAGTACTTC
TRBJ1-5 TRBD1 TRBV7-9 . CASSPEGTGGSQPQHF TGTGCCAGCAGCCCGGAAGGGACAGGGGGAAGTCAGCCCCAGCATTTT
TRBJ2-4 . TRBV28 few CASSFFRGPRWGAKNIQYF TGTGCCAGCAGTTTTTTCCGGGGTCCTCGATGGGGAGCCAAAAACATTCAGTACTTC
TRBJ1-4 . TRBV11-2 . CASSIAWINEKPFF TGTGCCAGCAGCATAGCATGGATTAATGAAAAACCGTTTTTT
TRBJ1-2 . TRBV4-2 . CTSSIGSYGYPF TGTACCAGCAGCATCGGGAGCTATGGCTACCCCTTC
TRBJ2-3 . TRBV11-2 . CASSLGVLISTDAHYF TGTGCCAGCAGCTTAGGGGTCCTAATTAGCACAGATGCGCACTATTTT
TRBJ2-7 . TRBV6-1 few CVMSGAYEQYF TGTGTGATGAGCGGTGCCTACGAGCAGTACTTC
TRBJ2-5 . TRBV10-1 . CARFTMGETQYF TGCGCCAGATTCACCATGGGAGAGACCCAGTACTTC
TRBJ1-3 . TRBV19 . CASTTTLGNTIYF TGTGCCAGTACCACGACACTTGGAAACACCATATATTTT
TRBJ2-1 TRBD2 TRBV6-5 . CANSYEREGHEQSF TGTGCCAACAGTTACGAGCGGGAGGGCCATGAGCAGTCCTTC
TRBJ2-1 TRBD2 TRBV14 . CVSSQKEGRAHEQFF TGTGTCAGCAGCCAAAAGGAAGGGAGGGCCCATGAGCAGTTCTTC
TRBJ2-3 . TRBV7-8 many CASSETRDTQYF TGTGCCAGCAGTGAGACTAGGGATACGCAGTATTTT
TRBJ2-4 TRBD1 TRBV12-3/TRBV12-4 once CASRGQGGGNIQYF TGTGCCAGCAGGGGACAGGGGGGCGGAAACATTCAGTACTTC
TRBJ2-5 . TRBV6-1 . CTSSEVKGRQETQYF TGTACCAGCAGTGAAGTGAAGGGACGGCAAGAGACCCAGTACTTC
TRBJ1-1 . TRBV6-6 . CASSPGTANTEVFF TGTGCCAGTAGCCCCGGGACGGCTAACACTGAAGTTTTCTTT
TRBJ2-1 TRBD2 TRBV11-2 . CTSSTSGSYNVQFF TGTACCAGCAGCACTAGCGGCTCCTACAATGTGCAGTTCTTC
TRBJ2-1 . TRBV6-5 once CASSHQIGSGNEQFF TGTGCCAGCAGTCATCAGATAGGGTCGGGGAATGAGCAGTTCTTC
TRBJ2-3 . TRBV11-2 . CASSLGAPGDHTPYF TGTGCCAGCAGCTTAGGAGCCCCAGGGGACCATACGCCATATTTT
TRBJ2-5 . TRBV10-1 . CASSDSSPRGKHQETKYF TGCGCCAGCAGTGATTCGTCGCCGCGAGGGAAACACCAAGAGACCAAGTACTTC
TRBJ2-4 TRBD2 TRBV6-5 . CASSYSGRGNIHYF TGTGCCAGCAGTTACTCGGGGAGGGGAAACATCCACTACTTC
TRBJ1-4 . TRBV9 . CASSLQGLSNDKLFF TGTGCCAGCAGCTTACAGGGCTTGTCTAATGACAAACTGTTTTTT
TRBJ2-1 . TRBV19 . CASSPGHNEQFF TGTGCCAGTAGTCCGGGGCACAATGAGCAGTTCTTC